This T cell receptor (beta chain) was obtained from a study of monozygotic twins with inflammatory bowel disease. Study-wide results and caveats: IBD patients had lower TCRbeta diversity (inverse Simpson) than healthy co-twins. With others, IBD patients shared fewer clonotypes than healthy twins did, especially with disease activity. A single strong clonotype or signal linked to IBD was not supported.

The V gene's germline CDR1 is SGHDT and CDR2 YYEEEE. The CDR3 totals 15 residues. About this clonotype itself: Its specificity is unknown.

TCRdb reprocessed the 5' RACE reads; each CDR3 protein has one entry and no DNA is given. Its clone listing holds roughly 150,000 distinct CDR3 sequences. This TCR came from a human donor with ulcerative colitis or Crohn's disease, or a healthy co-twin of an affected twin (not recorded which). The V and J genes are TRBV5-6 and TRBJ1-4. The specimen sequenced was blood. This CDR3 is CASSLGAATNEKLFF.